The 28 T cell receptor beta chains presented below share a single source sample, sequenced in a study of radiotherapy plus CTLA-4 blockade in lung cancer. TCRdb's table, derived via immunoSEQ multiplex PCR, lists solely in-frame clones and lacks some. The sample contains 71,000 or so clones, approximately 86% of which appear only once. The sample consisted of peripheral blood, taken from a patient treated with radiotherapy plus ipilimumab. The receptors stem from a human donor with non-small cell lung cancer who had stable disease on radiotherapy plus ipilimumab.

This clone was detected only a few times. The CDR3 DNA reads TGTGCCAGCAGCTTAGTAGTGGGGTCGAACACTGAAGCTTTCTTT. Translation: CASSLVVGSNTEAFF. The chain employs TRBV7-9 and TRBJ1-1; no clear D. The CDR3 runs to 15 residues. CDR1 is SEHNR, CDR2 FQNEAQ, per germline (reference sequence). Trimming removed 1 base at V and 1 base at J, with 10 bases between.

The genes are TRBV6-1 and TRBJ2-5; the match to TRBD1 covers 9 bases. TRBJ2-7 explains the end of the DNA better; the J call may be wrong. Germline V lookup: CDR1 MNHNS, CDR2 SASEGT. The CDR3 extends over 15 amino acids. In DNA form, the CDR3 reads TGTGCCAGCAGCCGGGGGACAGGGTCTTCCTACGAGCAGTACTTC. Its protein is CASSRGTGSSYEQYF.

The chain joins TRBV11-2 to TRBJ2-7, with 13 bases identical to TRBD2. The germline V gene has CDR1 SGHAT and CDR2 FQNNGV. The J segment lost 0 bases and the V segment lost 3 bases, leaving 5 bases of the junction unmatched. There are 17 residues in the CDR3. The CDR3 DNA follows: TGTGCCAGCAGCTTTGGGACTAGCGGGATCAGCTCCTACGAGCAGTACTTC. This codes for CASSFGTSGISSYEQYF.

The chain is built from TRBV9 and TRBJ2-2; 12 positions agree with TRBD1. The CDR3 extends over 16 amino acids. CDR1 is SGDLS, CDR2 YYNGEE, per germline. Trimming at V came to 4 bases and at J to 7 bases, leaving 8 bases not matched to a gene. CDR3 bases: TGTGCCAGCAGCTCCCGGGACAGGGGGCTACACGGGGAGCTGTTTTTT. Amino acids: CASSSRDRGLHGELFF.

This chain connects TRBV28 to TRBJ1-6; D is uncertain. This CDR3 region has 13 residues. Germline V gene lookup returns CDR1 MDHEN and CDR2 SYDVKM. The ends were cut back, 4 bases at V and 8 bases at J, with 9 bases in the middle. CDR3 region: CASSSTGYSPLHF. The DNA for the CDR3 is TGTGCCAGCAGTTCCACCGGGTATTCACCCCTCCACTTT.

This rearrangement joins TRBV10-3 to TRBJ2-1; 10 bases fit TRBD2. V lost 10 bases, J lost 7 bases, and 7 bases stayed unmatched. CDR1 is ENHRY, CDR2 SYGVKD, per germline. The CDR3 spans 13 residues. DNA of the CDR3: TGTGCCACCCTAGCGGGAGAAAGTAATGAGCAGTTCTTC. It specifies CATLAGESNEQFF.

In regard to this clone: Within the sample, other DNA sequences also encode this same CDR3. The V and J genes are TRBV18 and TRBJ1-1; no firm D call. The germline V gene encodes CDR1 KGHSH and CDR2 LQKENI. CDR3 length: 12 amino acids. Between the trimmed V and J ends, which lost 1 base and 6 bases, there was a span of 6 bases. The CDR3 protein is CASSPQGAEAFF. The CDR3 coding sequence is TGTGCCAGCTCACCACAGGGCGCTGAAGCTTTCTTT.

This chain connects TRBV19 to TRBJ2-2, with no clear D. This CDR3 comprises 12 residues. Germline CDR1 reads LNHDA; CDR2 reads SQIVND (reference sequence). V dropped 10 bases and J dropped 5 bases, with 11 bases sitting between them. CDR3 sequence (DNA): TGTGCCACCCACCTCGGTACCGGGGAGCTGTTTTTT. Translating gives CATHLGTGELFF.

This clone was picked up a small number of times. This chain joins TRBV30 and TRBJ1-1; D remains ambiguous. Germline CDR1 GTSNPN, CDR2 SVGIG (reference sequence). This CDR3 contains 13 residues. Trimming took 0 bases from V and 8 from J, leaving 13 bases between them. The CDR3 nucleotides read TGTGCCTGGAGTGTGGTCCCGAACGCAGAAGCTTTCTTT. This encodes CAWSVVPNAEAFF.

The chain has TRBV18 and TRBJ1-5; a weak D match, TRBD1 (5 bases). The germline V gene has CDR1 KGHSH and CDR2 LQKENI. Trimming pared 5 bases from V and 3 bases from J, leaving 14 bases between. The CDR3 totals 15 residues. Here the CDR3 DNA reads TGTGCCAGCTCAGCCACTCGGGGGGACAATCAGCCCCAGCATTTT. As protein: CASSATRGDNQPQHF.

CDR3 sequence (DNA): TGTGCCAGCAGCCTCGGACAGTCCACCGGGGAGCTGTTTTTT. Translation gives CASSLGQSTGELFF. V is TRBV9 and J is TRBJ2-2, with D maybe TRBD1 (6 bases). Trimming removed 4 bases from V and 4 bases from J, with 11 bases in between. Germline-derived CDR1 and CDR2 are SGDLS and YYNGEE. CDR3 length: 14 amino acids.

On this clone itself: Other DNA sequences in this specimen translate into the identical CDR3. The CDR3 coding sequence is TGTGCCAGTAGTAGACAGTACAATGAGCAGTTCTTC. It yields the protein CASSRQYNEQFF. The gene calls are TRBV19 and TRBJ2-1, with D perhaps TRBD1 (5 bases). The CDR3 runs 12 residues. Germline V gene data show CDR1 as LNHDA and CDR2 as SQIVND (reference sequence). Trimming stripped 4 bases from V and 4 bases from J, with 5 bases between.

The V call is TRBV28, the J call TRBJ2-7; 8 bases fit TRBD2. From germline, CDR1 is MDHEN and CDR2 SYDVKM. V lost 3 bases to trimming and J lost 4 bases; unmatched junction nucleotides: 5. CDR3 length equals 14 residues. This CDR3 reads CASSFPGTRYEQYF. The CDR3 nucleotides are TGTGCCAGCAGTTTCCCCGGGACTAGATACGAGCAGTACTTC.

The chain recombines TRBV4-1 with TRBJ2-1; the D gene could be TRBD1 or TRBD2 (5 bases each). Trimming removed 0 bases from V and 6 bases from J, with 15 bases in between. This CDR3 has 16 residues. CDR1 and CDR2 from the germline V gene are MGHRA and YSYEKL. Here the CDR3 reads CASSQEGTVLANEQFF. The CDR3 nucleotides are TGCGCCAGCAGCCAAGAAGGGACCGTTCTCGCCAATGAGCAGTTCTTC.

The chain's CDR3 is CASSSATASGTEAFF. The DNA of the CDR3 is TGTGCCAGCAGCTCCGCGACGGCCAGCGGGACTGAAGCTTTCTTT. This chain links TRBV28 with TRBJ1-1; D not certain. Trimming took off 6 bases at V and 5 bases at J, with 19 bases between the two ends. The CDR3 loop spans 15 amino acids. Germline V gene data show CDR1 as MDHEN and CDR2 as SYDVKM.

The rearrangement uses TRBV19 and TRBJ1-5; D gene uncertain. The CDR3 is 14 amino acids. The ends were cut back, 1 base at V and 5 bases at J, with 9 bases in the middle. The germline gives CDR1 LNHDA, CDR2 SQIVND (reference sequence). The CDR3 loop is CASSIAGGYQPQHF. The CDR3 nucleotides are TGTGCCAGTAGTATAGCGGGAGGGTATCAGCCCCAGCATTTT.

This clone was seen a single time. The chain uses TRBV5-4 and TRBJ2-5; TRBD2 might be the D (5 bases). The assigned J gene may be wrong: the sequence end matches TRBJ2-7 better. Germline V gene data show CDR1 as SGHNT and CDR2 as YYREEE (reference sequence). The CDR3 is 15 residues long. The CDR3 spells CASSQAYRETYEQYF. CDR3 nucleotides: TGTGCCAGCAGCCAGGCTTATCGGGAAACCTACGAGCAGTACTTC.

The chain combines TRBV6-6 with TRBJ1-1, with unresolved D. Germline CDR1 reads MNHNY; CDR2 reads SVGAGI (reference sequence). The CDR3 is made up of 14 amino acids. Trimming removed 7 bases at V and 1 base at J, with 13 bases between. Here the CDR3 reads CASKLGRGNTEAFF. For the CDR3, the DNA is TGTGCCAGCAAACTAGGACGGGGGAACACTGAAGCTTTCTTT.

This clone is a singleton in its sample. The V and J genes are TRBV19 and TRBJ2-7, with 8 bases aligning to TRBD1. V trimming: 4 bases; J trimming: 3 bases; junction bases outside the gene matches: 5. Looked up from germline, CDR1 is LNHDA and CDR2 is SQIVND (reference sequence). The CDR3 is made up of 14 amino acids. CDR3 loop: CASSKKQGVYEQYF. CDR3 sequence (DNA): TGTGCCAGTAGTAAGAAACAGGGGGTCTACGAGCAGTACTTC. The full variable domain, rest sourced from reference TRBV19 and TRBJ2-7, is DGGITQSPKYLFRKEGQNVTLSCEQNLNHDAMYWYRQDPGQGLRLIYYSQIVNDFQKGDIAEGYSVSREKKESFPLTVTSAQKNPTAFYLCASSKKQGVYEQYFGPGTRLTVT.

The CDR3 here is CASSPGLAGKEQFF. CDR3 DNA sequence: TGTGCCAGCAGCCCGGGACTAGCGGGAAAGGAGCAGTTCTTC. The V gene is TRBV27, the J gene TRBJ2-1; 13 bases line up with TRBD2. Germline V gene sequence: CDR1 MNHEY, CDR2 SMNVEV (reference sequence). V dropped 6 bases and J dropped 10; count of bases not matched to a gene: 6. The CDR3 is 14 amino acids.

This clone was recorded a few times. This rearrangement joins TRBV5-4 to TRBJ1-2; possibly TRBD1 for D (5 bases). Germline values: CDR1 SGHNT, CDR2 YYREEE (reference sequence). Trimming pared 5 bases from V and 5 bases from J, leaving 16 bases between. This CDR3 spans 14 amino acids. This CDR3 reads CASRGPTDSYGYTF. In DNA, the CDR3 is TGTGCCAGCAGGGGACCGACGGATTCGTATGGCTACACCTTC.

The chain's CDR3 is CASSSTAGDYGYTF. The DNA for the CDR3 is TGTGCCAGCAGCTCTACAGCGGGGGACTATGGCTACACCTTC. V usage is TRBV11-2 and J usage is TRBJ1-2, with D possibly matching TRBD1 (5 bases). Trimming took off 4 bases at V and 3 bases at J, with 12 bases between the two ends. CDR1 SGHAT and CDR2 FQNNGV come from the germline V gene. The CDR3 totals 14 residues.

The chain employs TRBV6-5 and TRBJ2-5; no firm D call. Germline V lookup: CDR1 MNHEY, CDR2 SVGAGI. The CDR3 extends over 13 amino acids. Trimming cost V 7 bases and J 7 bases, with 16 bases left between them. DNA of the CDR3: TGTGCCAGCACCAACGACCCGTTCGGGACCCAGTACTTC. Its protein product is CASTNDPFGTQYF.

The chain employs TRBV7-6 and TRBJ2-5; possibly TRBD2 for D (7 bases). The V gene lost 3 bases and the J gene lost 2 bases, with 19 bases spanning the gap. CDR1 SGHVS and CDR2 FNYEAQ come from the germline V gene. The CDR3 sequence is 17 residues long. The chain's CDR3 is CASSFIDGGPDQETQYF. CDR3 nucleotide sequence: TGTGCCAGCAGCTTTATCGACGGGGGGCCGGATCAAGAGACCCAGTACTTC.

The chain combines TRBV7-9 with TRBJ2-1; 9 bases are a match to TRBD2. Unmatched junction bases numbered 5, after V lost 5 bases and J lost 6 bases. There are 14 residues in the CDR3. Germline V gene sequence: CDR1 SEHNR, CDR2 FQNEAQ (reference sequence). CDR3 nucleotides: TGTGCCAGCAGCCCTGGGACTAGCCGCAATGAGCAGTTCTTC. Its translation is CASSPGTSRNEQFF.

This chain connects TRBV14 to TRBJ1-6; TRBD1 might be the D (5 bases). V lost 0 bases and J 9 bases, leaving 9 bases between the germline ends. The CDR3 covers 14 residues. Germline V lookup: CDR1 SGHDN, CDR2 FVKESK. CDR3 sequence (DNA): TGTGCCAGCAGCCAAGACCCGGGACCTTCACCCCTCCACTTT. It is translated as CASSQDPGPSPLHF.

This CDR3 reads CASSQEADSSYNEQFF. The CDR3 DNA reads TGTGCCAGCAGCCAAGAAGCGGATAGCTCCTACAATGAGCAGTTCTTC. The rearrangement uses TRBV5-4 and TRBJ2-1; D perhaps matches TRBD2 (5 bases). The germline gives CDR1 SGHNT, CDR2 YYREEE (reference sequence). CDR3 size: 16 residues. Trimming took 4 bases from V and 0 from J, leaving 14 bases between them.

The V gene is TRBV18, the J gene TRBJ2-5; perhaps D is TRBD1 or TRBD2 (5 bases each). Germline loops: CDR1 KGHSH, CDR2 LQKENI. With 3 bases removed from V and 6 bases from J, the gap between germline ends came to 14 bases. CDR3 length: 14 residues. The CDR3 protein is CASSPGTPAKTQYF. In nucleotides, the CDR3 is TGTGCCAGCTCACCTGGGACCCCGGCGAAGACCCAGTACTTC.